The T cell receptor (beta chain) under discussion was sequenced for a study of regulatory T cells in long-lasting Graves disease. Background on the study: Persistent Graves' disease meant over 5 years of antithyroid drugs with positive TSH receptor antibodies.

Researchers made TCR beta libraries by using iRepertoire HTBI primers and running Arm-PCR on CDR3 regions. From the multiplex PCR reads, TCRdb called clonotypes with MiXCR, one entry per CDR3 protein. The data hold 360,000 or so distinct CDR3 sequences, with about 23% observed a single time. Trimming removed 4 bases from V and 4 bases from J, with 13 bases in between. CDR1 DFQATT and CDR2 SNEGSKA come from the germline V gene (reference sequence). CDR3 length: 13 amino acids. Time point denoted: persistent/refractory GD, antithyroid drugs over 5 years with positive TRAb. PBMC RNA was the source of the TCR library. There are a few counts of this clonotype.

The receptor comes from a woman aged 40 to 49 with Graves disease. Sequencing used peripheral blood mononuclear cells (PBMCs), obtained when the disease was refractory, from a patient treated with antithyroid drugs. This chain uses TRBV20-1 with TRBJ1-1; the D gene is possibly TRBD1 (6 bases). This CDR3 is CSANRGAGTEAFF. The CDR3 nucleotides read TGCAGTGCTAACCGGGGGGCGGGCACTGAAGCTTTCTTT.